These 18 T cell receptor beta chains share one sample of origin, sequenced in a study of shared clonotypes between healthy human individuals. Clones were read by immunoSEQ multiplex PCR, and TCRdb kept only the in-frame ones, dropping some. This table holds hundreds of thousands of clones, approximately 92% found once. It was CD45RO-negative cells, positively selected for CCR7, that made up naive CD8 cells, with terminally differentiated effector memory CD45RA+ cells excluded. Sequencing was performed on naive CD8+ T cells sorted from blood. These receptors were taken from a man aged 25-45 years in good health.

J is TRBJ2-7 and V is TRBV27; 7 bases line up with TRBD2. Germline loops: CDR1 MNHEY, CDR2 SMNVEV (reference sequence). V gave up 1 base and J gave up 0 bases; unmatched junction bases: 6. The CDR3 is 16 residues long. CDR3 sequence (DNA): TGTGCCAGCAGTTTATTCAGCGGGACGGACTCCTACGAGCAGTACTTC. Protein sequence: CASSLFSGTDSYEQYF.

J is TRBJ2-3 and V is TRBV5-1; 7 bases are shared with TRBD1. This CDR3 region has 15 residues. V lost 0 bases, J lost 2 bases, and 3 bases stayed unmatched. Germline V gene data show CDR1 as SGHRS and CDR2 as YFSETQ. The CDR3 protein is CASSLDGQATDTQYF. The CDR3 nucleotides are TGCGCCAGCAGCTTGGATGGACAGGCCACAGATACGCAGTATTTT.

This chain uses TRBV4-2 with TRBJ2-3; TRBD2 is a possible D gene (6 bases). This CDR3 comprises 16 residues. Per the germline V gene, CDR1 is LGHNA and CDR2 is YNFKEQ. The V end lost 4 bases, the J end lost 1 base, and 15 bases lay between the germline ends. The CDR3 reads CASSPHGASGTDTQYF. CDR3 nucleotides: TGTGCCAGCAGCCCTCACGGAGCTAGCGGCACAGATACGCAGTATTTT.

The chain's CDR3 is CASSLRLGTSGTTRDTQYF. The DNA of the CDR3 is TGTGCCAGCAGCTTAAGGCTCGGGACTAGCGGGACGACGCGAGATACGCAGTATTTT. The chain carries TRBV7-2 and TRBJ2-3, with 13 bases fitting TRBD2. Germline CDR1 reads SGHTA; CDR2 reads FQGNSA. CDR3 length: 19 amino acids. V dropped 2 bases and J dropped 5; count of bases not matched to a gene: 13.

Only one count was recorded for this clone. The chain couples TRBV6-6 to TRBJ2-1; D is possibly TRBD2 (5 bases). The germline V gene encodes CDR1 MNHNY and CDR2 SVGAGI (reference sequence). The CDR3 sequence is 14 residues long. V lost 4 bases, J lost 0 bases, and 7 bases lay in between. DNA of the CDR3: TGTGCCAGCAGTTCCAGCGGCTCCTACAATGAGCAGTTCTTC. This codes for CASSSSGSYNEQFF.

This clone was picked up one time. The same CDR3 is also encoded by other DNA sequences in this sample. The chain employs TRBV7-9 and TRBJ2-7, with D unresolved. V lost 2 bases, J lost 4 bases, and 6 bases lay in between. The length of the CDR3 is 12 residues. CDR1 is SEHNR and CDR2 is FQNEAQ in the germline V gene (reference sequence). Here the CDR3 reads CASSLIGYEQYF. CDR3 bases: TGTGCCAGCAGCTTAATCGGGTACGAGCAGTACTTC.

The chain carries TRBV9 and TRBJ2-2, with a weak D call TRBD1 (6 bases). V was shortened by 4 bases and J by 1 base, with 8 bases between the two germline ends. Germline V gene data show CDR1 as SGDLS and CDR2 as YYNGEE. This CDR3 comprises 14 residues. CDR3 protein: CASSNRENTGELFF. Written as DNA, the CDR3 is TGTGCCAGCAGCAACAGGGAGAACACCGGGGAGCTGTTTTTT.

This chain joins TRBV18 and TRBJ1-1; TRBD1 is a possible D gene (6 bases). This CDR3 spans 13 amino acids. CDR1 KGHSH and CDR2 LQKENI come from the germline V gene. The ends were cut back, 5 bases at V and 7 bases at J, with 14 bases in the middle. The CDR3 reads CASSAGEGVEAFF. The CDR3 region has the DNA TGTGCCAGCTCAGCGGGAGAGGGGGTTGAAGCTTTCTTT.

The V call is TRBV13, the J call TRBJ2-5, with D hard to call. This CDR3 has 12 amino acids. V lost 1 base, J lost 4 bases, and 4 bases lay in between. From germline, CDR1 is PRHDT and CDR2 FYEKMQ (reference sequence). Here the CDR3 reads CASSLDGETQYF. The CDR3 nucleotides are TGTGCCAGCAGCTTAGATGGAGAGACCCAGTACTTC.

This chain joins TRBV30 and TRBJ1-1, with 8 bases fitting TRBD1. V was pared by 4 bases and J by 2 bases, with 6 bases of the junction left unmatched. This CDR3 has 14 residues. CDR1 GTSNPN and CDR2 SVGIG come from the germline V gene (reference sequence). The DNA for the CDR3 is TGTGCCTGGAACCTAGGACAGGGCAACACTGAAGCTTTCTTT. This gives the protein CAWNLGQGNTEAFF.

J is TRBJ2-3 and V is TRBV5-4; D is possibly TRBD2 (6 bases). Germline values: CDR1 SGHNT, CDR2 YYREEE (reference sequence). Trimming cost V 3 bases and J 6 bases, with 17 bases left between them. This CDR3 comprises 15 residues. In DNA, the CDR3 is TGTGCCAGCAGCTACGCGGAGGGCCGTAGGGATACGCAGTATTTT. This gives the protein CASSYAEGRRDTQYF.

The chain carries TRBV4-3 and TRBJ1-1; 10 bases are a match to TRBD1. The CDR3 length is 17 residues. Trimming removed 4 bases from V and 4 bases from J; junction bases left unmatched: 12. Germline CDR1 is LGHNA and CDR2 is YSLEER. CDR3 in amino acids: CASSPSTGDRGPTEAFF. CDR3 DNA: TGCGCCAGCAGCCCATCGACGGGCGACAGGGGGCCCACTGAAGCTTTCTTT.

The V and J genes are TRBV10-3 and TRBJ2-5; D is ambiguous. Per germline, CDR1 ENHRY and CDR2 SYGVKD. The CDR3 length is 15 residues. V was clipped by 1 base and J by 4 bases, with 13 bases between them. The CDR3 coding sequence is TGTGCCATCAGTGAGTTTGTTGGGTCGGTAGAGACCCAGTACTTC. Translating gives CAISEFVGSVETQYF.

V and J are TRBV9 and TRBJ2-1; the D is unclear. CDR1 and CDR2 (germline): SGDLS, YYNGEE. The germline V and J ends were trimmed by 0 bases and 8 bases, with 9 bases remaining between them. This CDR3 contains 13 residues. The CDR3 DNA follows: TGTGCCAGCAGCGTAGATAAGTTGGATGAGCAGTTCTTC. Its protein is CASSVDKLDEQFF.

This chain connects TRBV7-9 to TRBJ2-5; perhaps TRBD2 as D (6 bases). CDR3 length: 13 residues. Germline V gene sequence: CDR1 SEHNR, CDR2 FQNEAQ (reference sequence). The germline V and J ends were trimmed by 8 bases and 1 base, with 11 bases remaining between them. DNA for the CDR3: TGTGCCAGCGCCCGGGACTTCCAAGAGACCCAGTACTTC. Protein sequence: CASARDFQETQYF.

The gene calls are TRBV18 and TRBJ2-5; the D call may be TRBD1 or TRBD2 (5 bases each). V was shortened by 1 base and J by 5 bases, with 17 bases between the two germline ends. The germline CDR1 and CDR2 sequences are KGHSH and LQKENI. The CDR3 is made up of 16 amino acids. The CDR3 loop is CASSPRPGQSVETQYF. The CDR3, as DNA: TGTGCCAGCTCACCACGGCCGGGGCAGTCGGTGGAGACCCAGTACTTC. Based on the CDR3 plus reference TRBV18 and TRBJ2-5, the full variable domain is NAGVMQNPRHLVRRRGQEARLRCSPMKGHSHVYWYRQLPEEGLKFMVYLQKENIIDESGMPKERFSAEFPKEGPSILRIQQVVRGDSAAYFCASSPRPGQSVETQYFGPGTRLLVL.

This chain connects TRBV11-2 to TRBJ2-7; perhaps TRBD1 as D (5 bases). The CDR3 totals 14 residues. From germline, CDR1 is SGHAT and CDR2 FQNNGV. The ends were cut back, 5 bases at V and 3 bases at J, with 14 bases in the middle. The CDR3 protein is CASSRGDSFYEQYF. CDR3 sequence (DNA): TGTGCCAGCAGCCGAGGTGACAGCTTCTACGAGCAGTACTTC.

The chain's CDR3 is CASKVGTLSYNEQFF. The CDR3 nucleotides read TGTGCCAGCAAGGTAGGGACACTCTCCTACAATGAGCAGTTCTTC. The J gene is TRBJ2-1, the V gene TRBV27; D is perhaps TRBD1 (6 bases). This CDR3 comprises 15 residues. Germline V gene sequence: CDR1 MNHEY, CDR2 SMNVEV (reference sequence). V was pared by 7 bases and J by 0 bases, with 13 bases between.